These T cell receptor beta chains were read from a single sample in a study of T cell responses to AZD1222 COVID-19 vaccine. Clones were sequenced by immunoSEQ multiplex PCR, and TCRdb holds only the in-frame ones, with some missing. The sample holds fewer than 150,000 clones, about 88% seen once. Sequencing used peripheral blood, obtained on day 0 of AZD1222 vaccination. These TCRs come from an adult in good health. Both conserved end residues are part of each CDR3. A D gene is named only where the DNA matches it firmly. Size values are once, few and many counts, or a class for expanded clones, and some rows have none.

TGTGCCTGGAGGCGACTAGCGGGGGACTACAATGAGCAGTTCTTC,CAWRRLAGDYNEQFF,TRBJ2-1,.,TRBV30,TRBD2
TGTGCCAGCAGTCTAACAGGGGAAGGCACTGAAGCTTTCTTT,CASSLTGEGTEAFF,TRBJ1-1,.,TRBV6-5,TRBD1
TGTGCCAGCAGTCTCCCCCCCCGATACAGCGAGCAGTTCTTC,CASSLPPRYSEQFF,TRBJ2-1,.,TRBV27,.
TGTGCCAGTCGTCTGAGGGCTAGCGGGGCTTTAGACAATGAGCAGTTCTTC,CASRLRASGALDNEQFF,TRBJ2-1,.,TRBV19,TRBD2
TGTGCCACCAGCGTAGGGACAGGGGGTTCCTACGAGCAGTACTTC,CATSVGTGGSYEQYF,TRBJ2-7,.,TRBV15,TRBD1
TGTGCCAGCGGCGAGGCAGGGGGCTACGAGCAGTACTTC,CASGEAGGYEQYF,TRBJ2-7,.,TRBV6-5,TRBD1
TGTGCCAGCAGTGACTCCCGGGACACCGGGGAGCTGTTTTTT,CASSDSRDTGELFF,TRBJ2-2,few,TRBV6-4,.
TGTGCCAGTAGTATTTCGGGCGGGGGGGTAAATGAGCAGTTCTTC,CASSISGGGVNEQFF,TRBJ2-1,.,TRBV19,TRBD2
TGTGCCAGCAGGGGGGAGCCTTCTAACTATGGCTACACCTTC,CASRGEPSNYGYTF,TRBJ1-2,.,TRBV2,.
TGTGCCAGTGACGCCGGGATCCAAGAGACCCAGTACTTC,CASDAGIQETQYF,TRBJ2-5,.,TRBV19,.
TGTGCCAGCCTCCAGGGGGCTGGAAACACCATATATTTT,CASLQGAGNTIYF,TRBJ1-3,.,TRBV19,TRBD1
TGCGCCAGCAGCTTTAACGCGGGGCGAAACACTGAAGCTTTCTTT,CASSFNAGRNTEAFF,TRBJ1-1,.,TRBV5-1,.
TGCAGCGTTGACGGGGGGCTTGAGACCCAGTACTTC,CSVDGGLETQYF,TRBJ2-5,.,TRBV29-1,.
TGTGCCAGCAGTTTATTGAGGGCAGTTCCGGGGAATGAAAAACTGTTTTTT,CASSLLRAVPGNEKLFF,TRBJ1-4,.,TRBV27,.